This TCR beta chain was sequenced during a study of lymphopenia after photon versus proton radiotherapy. Findings and limits, study-wide: A bigger post-nadir fall in TCR diversity correlated inversely with survival time in deceased patients. Photon-treated patients lost naive T cells and TCR diversity; proton-treated stayed stable.

Germline V gene lookup returns CDR1 MRHNA and CDR2 SNTAGT. The CDR3 has 14 residues. V was pared by 5 bases and J by 0 bases, with 5 bases between. With respect to this clone: Its antigen is as yet unknown.

Libraries were prepared by immunoSEQ multiplex PCR; TCRdb keeps only in-frame clonotypes and omits some of them. The sample lists about 7,300 clones, 85% to 90% occurring once. Material: peripheral blood, obtained from a patient treated with photon-based radiotherapy. The chain couples TRBV6-4 to TRBJ2-6, with D hard to call. The source of this sequence is a man between 60 and 75 years old with cholangiocarcinoma. CDR3 loop: CASSPDSGANVLTF. The CDR3 nucleotides are TGTGCCAGCAGTCCCGACTCTGGGGCCAACGTCCTGACTTTC.